This T cell receptor beta chain appears in the sequencing data of a study of vaccination effects on CD4 cells after COVID-19. Study-level information: Either the mRNA-1273 or the BNT162b2 vaccine was given to participants as two doses. Study results and caveats: After vaccination of healthy people, only 1 of 255 vaccine-induced clones cross-reacted with common cold coronaviruses.

Remarks on this clone: Antigen specificity is unknown.

This CDR3 has 14 residues. The germline V gene encodes CDR1 MDHEN and CDR2 SYDVKM. Trimming took 3 bases from V and 5 from J, leaving 13 bases between them. Sequenced by immunoSEQ multiplex PCR; TCRdb stores in-frame clones only, minus some. The table lists under 70,000 clones, over 70% of them singletons, with roughly 3.5% in the top ten. Antigen-specific CD4+ T cells expanded by the ViraFEST assay with viral peptide pools were then sequenced. Upon completion of approximately ten days in culture, CD4+ T cells were isolated. Nucleocapsid antibodies were negative in the vaccine recipients, who had never had SARS-CoV-2 infection. Cultivation was performed at two million PBMC per well with around 9.3 IU/ml IL-2 and around 10 ug/ml peptides added. Replacing half the medium with IL-2 medium was done on days 3 and 7.

The chain carries TRBV28 and TRBJ1-1; D gene ambiguous. This TCR was recovered from a human donor who received a COVID-19 vaccine. This sample comprised CD4+ T cells from PBMCs cultured with HCoV-OC43 spike peptides, obtained before COVID-19 vaccination. Subset: HCoV-OC43 spike overlapping peptide pool stimulation. The CDR3, as DNA: TGTGCCAGCAGTTTGACGCTGACGGGGACTGAAGCTTTCTTT. Translating it yields CASSLTLTGTEAFF.